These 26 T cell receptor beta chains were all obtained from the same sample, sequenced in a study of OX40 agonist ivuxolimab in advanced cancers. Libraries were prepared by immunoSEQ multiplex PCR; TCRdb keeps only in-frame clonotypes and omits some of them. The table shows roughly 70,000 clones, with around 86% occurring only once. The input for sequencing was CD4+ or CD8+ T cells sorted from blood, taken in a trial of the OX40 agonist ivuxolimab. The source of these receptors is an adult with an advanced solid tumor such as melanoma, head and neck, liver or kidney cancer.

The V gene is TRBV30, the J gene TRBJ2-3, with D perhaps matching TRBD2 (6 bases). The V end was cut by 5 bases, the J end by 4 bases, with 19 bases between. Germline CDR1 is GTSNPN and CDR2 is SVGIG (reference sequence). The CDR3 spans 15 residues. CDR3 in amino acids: CAWAVASSAADTQYF. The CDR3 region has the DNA TGTGCCTGGGCAGTCGCGTCTAGCGCCGCAGATACGCAGTATTTT.

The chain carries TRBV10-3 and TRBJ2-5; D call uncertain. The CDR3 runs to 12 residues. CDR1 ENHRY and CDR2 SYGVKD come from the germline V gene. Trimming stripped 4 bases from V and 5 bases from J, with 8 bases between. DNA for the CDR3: TGTGCCATCAGTGCCACTATCGAGACCCAGTACTTC. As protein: CAISATIETQYF.

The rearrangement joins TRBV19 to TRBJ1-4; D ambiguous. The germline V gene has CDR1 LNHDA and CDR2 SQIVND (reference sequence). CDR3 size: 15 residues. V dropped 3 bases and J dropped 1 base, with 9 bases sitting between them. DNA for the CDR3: TGTGCCAGTAGTATGGCGCGTCTAACTAATGAAAAACTGTTTTTT. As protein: CASSMARLTNEKLFF.

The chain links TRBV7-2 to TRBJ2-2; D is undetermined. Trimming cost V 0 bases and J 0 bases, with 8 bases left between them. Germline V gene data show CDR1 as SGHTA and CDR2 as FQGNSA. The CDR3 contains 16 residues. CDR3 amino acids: CASSLASITNTGELFF. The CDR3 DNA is TGTGCCAGCAGCTTAGCGTCTATAACGAACACCGGGGAGCTGTTTTTT.

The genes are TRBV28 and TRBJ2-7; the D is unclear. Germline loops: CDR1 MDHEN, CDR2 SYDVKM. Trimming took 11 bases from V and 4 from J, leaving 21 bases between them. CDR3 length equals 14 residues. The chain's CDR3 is CAAIPRTVSYEQYV. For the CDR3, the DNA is TGTGCCGCAATCCCGAGGACGGTATCTTACGAGCAGTACGTC.

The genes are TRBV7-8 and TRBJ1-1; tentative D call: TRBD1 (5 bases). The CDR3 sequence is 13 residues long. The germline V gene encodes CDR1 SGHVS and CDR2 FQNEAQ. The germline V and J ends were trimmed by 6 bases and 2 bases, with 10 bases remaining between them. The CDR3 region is CASRPQVNTEAFF. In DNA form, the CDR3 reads TGTGCCAGCAGGCCACAGGTTAACACTGAAGCTTTCTTT.

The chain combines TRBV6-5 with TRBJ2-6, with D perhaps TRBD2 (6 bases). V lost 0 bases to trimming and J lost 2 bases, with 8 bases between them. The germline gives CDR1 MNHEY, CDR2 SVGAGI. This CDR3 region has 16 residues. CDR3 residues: CASSYSWGAGANVLTF. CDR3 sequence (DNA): TGTGCCAGCAGTTACTCTTGGGGGGCTGGGGCCAACGTCCTGACTTTC.

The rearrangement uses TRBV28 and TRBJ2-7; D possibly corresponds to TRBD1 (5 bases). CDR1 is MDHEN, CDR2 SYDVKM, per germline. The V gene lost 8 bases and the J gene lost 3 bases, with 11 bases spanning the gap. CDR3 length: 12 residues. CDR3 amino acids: CASARQIYEQYF. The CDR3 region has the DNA TGTGCCAGCGCAAGACAGATCTACGAGCAGTACTTC.

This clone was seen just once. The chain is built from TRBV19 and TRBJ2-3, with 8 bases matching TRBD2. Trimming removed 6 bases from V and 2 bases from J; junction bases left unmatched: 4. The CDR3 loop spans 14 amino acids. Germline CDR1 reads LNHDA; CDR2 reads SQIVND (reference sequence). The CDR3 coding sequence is TGTGCCAGTAGGCGGCGGGGGGACACAGATACGCAGTATTTT. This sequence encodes CASRRRGDTDTQYF.

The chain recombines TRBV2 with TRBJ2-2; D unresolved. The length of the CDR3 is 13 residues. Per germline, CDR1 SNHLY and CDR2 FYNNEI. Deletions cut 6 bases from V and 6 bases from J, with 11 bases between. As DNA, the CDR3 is TGTGCCAGCAGCCGCAACGGCCCCGGGGAGCTGTTTTTT. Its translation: CASSRNGPGELFF.

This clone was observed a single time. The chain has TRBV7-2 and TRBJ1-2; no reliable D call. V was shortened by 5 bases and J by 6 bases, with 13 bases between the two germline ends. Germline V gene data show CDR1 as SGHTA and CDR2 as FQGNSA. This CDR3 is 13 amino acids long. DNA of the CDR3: TGTGCCAGCAGCCCCCTACGGACCGATGGCTACACCTTC. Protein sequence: CASSPLRTDGYTF.

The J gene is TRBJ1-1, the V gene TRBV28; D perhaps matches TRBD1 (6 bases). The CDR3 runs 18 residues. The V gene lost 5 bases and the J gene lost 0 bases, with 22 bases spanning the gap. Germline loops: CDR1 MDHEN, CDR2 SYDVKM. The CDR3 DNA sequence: TGTGCCAGCAGTCCATCACAGGGTCTGGCCCTCATGAACACTGAAGCTTTCTTT. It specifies CASSPSQGLALMNTEAFF.

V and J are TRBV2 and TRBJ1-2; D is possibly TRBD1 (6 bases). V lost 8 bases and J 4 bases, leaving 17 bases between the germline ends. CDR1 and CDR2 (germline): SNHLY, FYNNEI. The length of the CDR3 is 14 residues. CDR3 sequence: CASSRDTEVYGYTF. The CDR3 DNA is TGTGCCAGCTCGCGGGACACCGAAGTCTATGGCTACACCTTC.

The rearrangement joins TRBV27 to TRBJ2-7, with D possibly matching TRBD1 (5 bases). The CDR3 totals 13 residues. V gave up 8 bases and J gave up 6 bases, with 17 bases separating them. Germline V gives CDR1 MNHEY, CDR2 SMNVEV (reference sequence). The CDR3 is CASGGRAGVEQYF. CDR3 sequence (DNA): TGTGCCAGCGGTGGCAGGGCAGGAGTCGAGCAGTACTTC.

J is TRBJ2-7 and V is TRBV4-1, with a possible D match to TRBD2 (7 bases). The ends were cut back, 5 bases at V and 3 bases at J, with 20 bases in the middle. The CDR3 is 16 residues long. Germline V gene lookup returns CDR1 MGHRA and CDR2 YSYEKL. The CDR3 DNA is TGCGCCAGCAGCAGCCGAAGTTCGGGGGGCTTCTACGAGCAGTACTTC. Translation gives CASSSRSSGGFYEQYF.

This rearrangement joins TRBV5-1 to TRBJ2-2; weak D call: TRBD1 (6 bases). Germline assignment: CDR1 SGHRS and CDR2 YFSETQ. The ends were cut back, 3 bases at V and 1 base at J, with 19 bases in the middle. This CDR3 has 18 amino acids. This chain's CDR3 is CASSSSSVGGLNTGELFF. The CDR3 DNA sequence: TGCGCCAGCAGCTCATCATCGGTAGGGGGTCTGAACACCGGGGAGCTGTTTTTT.

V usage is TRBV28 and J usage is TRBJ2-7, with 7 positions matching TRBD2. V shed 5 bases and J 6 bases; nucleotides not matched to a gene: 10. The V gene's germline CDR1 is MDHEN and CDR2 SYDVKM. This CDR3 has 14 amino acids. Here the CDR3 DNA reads TGTGCCAGCAGTCCGACTAGCCCCCGGGGCGAGCAGTACTTC. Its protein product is CASSPTSPRGEQYF.

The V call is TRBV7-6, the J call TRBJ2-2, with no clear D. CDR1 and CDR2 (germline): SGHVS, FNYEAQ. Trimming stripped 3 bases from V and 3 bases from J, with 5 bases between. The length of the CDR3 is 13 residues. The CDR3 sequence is CASSFGDTGELFF. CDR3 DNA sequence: TGTGCCAGCAGCTTTGGAGACACCGGGGAGCTGTTTTTT.

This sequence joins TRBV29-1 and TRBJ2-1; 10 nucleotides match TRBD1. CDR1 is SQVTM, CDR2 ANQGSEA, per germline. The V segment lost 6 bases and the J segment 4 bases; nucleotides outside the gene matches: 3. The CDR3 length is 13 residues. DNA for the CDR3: TGCAGCGTCGGACAGGGGGGATACAATGAGCAGTTCTTC. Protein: CSVGQGGYNEQFF.

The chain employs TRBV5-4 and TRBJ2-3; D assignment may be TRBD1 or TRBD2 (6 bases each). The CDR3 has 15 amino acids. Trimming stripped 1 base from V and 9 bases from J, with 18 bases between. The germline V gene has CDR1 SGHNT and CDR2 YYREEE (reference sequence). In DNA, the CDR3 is TGTGCCAGCAGCTTGCTGACAGGCCGCGGGGAGACGCAGTATTTT. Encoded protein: CASSLLTGRGETQYF. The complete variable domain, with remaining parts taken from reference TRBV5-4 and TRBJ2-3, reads ETGVTQSPTHLIKTRGQQVTLRCSSQSGHNTVSWYQQALGQGPQFIFQYYREEENGRGNFPPRFSGLQFPNYSSELNVNALELDDSALYLCASSLLTGRGETQYFGPGTRLTVL.

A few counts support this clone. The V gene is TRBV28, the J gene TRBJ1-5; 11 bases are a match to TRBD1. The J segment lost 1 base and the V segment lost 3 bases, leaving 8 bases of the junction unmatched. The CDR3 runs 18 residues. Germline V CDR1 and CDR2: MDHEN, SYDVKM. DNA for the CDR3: TGTGCCAGCAGTTTCCCGCCGGGACAGGGGGTGAGCAATCAGCCCCAGCATTTT. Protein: CASSFPPGQGVSNQPQHF.

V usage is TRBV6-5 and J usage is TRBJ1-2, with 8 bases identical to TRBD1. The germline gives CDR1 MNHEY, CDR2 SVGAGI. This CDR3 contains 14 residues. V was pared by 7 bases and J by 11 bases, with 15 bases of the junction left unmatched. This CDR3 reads CASNPTGQGVRYTF. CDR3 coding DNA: TGTGCCAGCAACCCCACCGGACAGGGAGTGAGATACACCTTC.

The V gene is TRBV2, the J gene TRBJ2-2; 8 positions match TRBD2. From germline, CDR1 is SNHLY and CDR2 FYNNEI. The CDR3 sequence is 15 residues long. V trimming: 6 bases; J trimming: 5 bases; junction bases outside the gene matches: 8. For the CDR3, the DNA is TGTGCCAGCAGCGGGGTGCGGGGGGAAACCGGGGAGCTGTTTTTT. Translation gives CASSGVRGETGELFF.

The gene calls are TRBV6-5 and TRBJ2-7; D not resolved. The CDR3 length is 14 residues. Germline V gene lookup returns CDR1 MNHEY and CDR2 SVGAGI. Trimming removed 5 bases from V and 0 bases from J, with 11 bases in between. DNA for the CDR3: TGTGCCAGCAGTATTGGCTCGCTCTCCTACGAGCAGTACTTC. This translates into CASSIGSLSYEQYF.

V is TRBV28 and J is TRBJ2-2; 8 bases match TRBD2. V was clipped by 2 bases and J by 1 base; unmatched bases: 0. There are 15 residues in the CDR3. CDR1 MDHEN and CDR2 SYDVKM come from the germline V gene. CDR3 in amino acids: CASSLSGRNTGELFF. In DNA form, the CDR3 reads TGTGCCAGCAGTTTAAGCGGGAGGAACACCGGGGAGCTGTTTTTT. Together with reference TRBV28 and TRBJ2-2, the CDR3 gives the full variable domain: DVKVTQSSRYLVKRTGEKVFLECVQDMDHENMFWYRQDPGLGLRLIYFSYDVKMKEKGDIPEGYSVSREKKERFSLILESASTNQTSMYLCASSLSGRNTGELFFGEGSRLTVL.

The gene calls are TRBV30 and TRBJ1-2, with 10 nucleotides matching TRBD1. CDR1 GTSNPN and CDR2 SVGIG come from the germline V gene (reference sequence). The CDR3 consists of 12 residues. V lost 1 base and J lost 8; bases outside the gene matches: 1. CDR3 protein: CAWSGDRGGYTF. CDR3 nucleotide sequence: TGTGCCTGGAGTGGGGACAGGGGCGGCTACACCTTC. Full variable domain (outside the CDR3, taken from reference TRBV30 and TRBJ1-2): SQTIHQWPATLVQPVGSPLSLECTVEGTSNPNLYWYRQAAGRGLQLLFYSVGIGQISSEVPQNLSASRPQDRQFILSSKKLLLSDSGFYLCAWSGDRGGYTFGSGTRLTVV.